These 27 T cell receptor beta chains came from one sample sequenced in a study of shared clonotypes between healthy human individuals. Repertoires were generated with immunoSEQ multiplex PCR, while TCRdb's copy carries only in-frame clones and drops some. Of about 530,000 clones listed, almost 97% are singletons. The specimen was naive CD4+ T cells sorted from blood. As to subset: CD45RA+ positively selected. The source of these receptors is a young woman in good health.

CDR3 DNA sequence: TGTGCCAGCATGCTAGCGGGAGGGCTCTACAATGAGCAGTTCTTC. Translated, it gives CASMLAGGLYNEQFF. The chain is built from TRBV6-1 and TRBJ2-1, with TRBD2 matching over 12 bases. Germline V gene data show CDR1 as MNHNS and CDR2 as SASEGT. The CDR3 totals 15 residues. Trimming removed 7 bases from V and 3 bases from J; junction bases left unmatched: 4.

This chain links TRBV11-2 with TRBJ2-3; 7 bases match TRBD2. The CDR3 consists of 15 residues. The V segment lost 1 base and the J segment 4 bases; nucleotides outside the gene matches: 5. CDR1 is SGHAT and CDR2 is FQNNGV in the germline V gene. CDR3 in DNA: TGTGCCAGCAGCTTAGGTCCGGGAGGTCCAGATACGCAGTATTTT. Translating it yields CASSLGPGGPDTQYF.

Remarks on this clone: Other DNA sequences within the sample encode an identical CDR3. CDR3 loop: CASSLEALSTDTQYF. CDR3 sequence (DNA): TGTGCCAGCAGTTTAGAGGCACTAAGCACAGATACGCAGTATTTT. V is TRBV28 and J is TRBJ2-3; D uncertain. This CDR3 contains 15 residues. Germline V lookup: CDR1 MDHEN, CDR2 SYDVKM. V lost 2 bases and J lost 0, with 9 bases in between.

This chain connects TRBV7-9 to TRBJ1-2, with D possibly matching TRBD1 (5 bases). This CDR3 region has 15 residues. V shed 5 bases and J shed 2 bases, with 15 bases lying between them. In germline, CDR1 is SEHNR, CDR2 FQNEAQ (reference sequence). CDR3 nucleotides: TGTGCCAGCAGCCGTACAGGCGGTTCGAACTATGGCTACACCTTC. It is translated as CASSRTGGSNYGYTF.

J is TRBJ2-7 and V is TRBV6-1; TRBD1 or TRBD2 may be the D gene (5 bases each). The CDR3 is 12 amino acids. Germline-derived CDR1 and CDR2 are MNHNS and SASEGT. The V end lost 8 bases, the J end lost 3 bases, and 11 bases lay between the germline ends. CDR3 region: CASWDRRYEQYF. CDR3 nucleotide sequence: TGTGCCAGCTGGGACCGTCGCTACGAGCAGTACTTC.

The rearrangement uses TRBV7-9 and TRBJ2-5; 12 bases line up with TRBD2. This CDR3 has 16 residues. With 5 bases clipped from V and 4 bases from J, the junction kept 8 bases outside the gene matches. CDR1 SEHNR and CDR2 FQNEAQ come from the germline V gene (reference sequence). The CDR3 nucleotides are TGTGCCAGCAGCCCCCTAGCGGGAGGGGAGATAGAGACCCAGTACTTC. Translated, it gives CASSPLAGGEIETQYF.

V and J are TRBV19 and TRBJ1-1, with 10 bases that match TRBD1. Germline CDR1 reads LNHDA; CDR2 reads SQIVND (reference sequence). The trim removed 6 bases at V and 6 bases at J, leaving 4 bases unmatched. This CDR3 spans 13 amino acids. CDR3 region: CASRGQGSPEAFF. Written as DNA, the CDR3 is TGTGCCAGTAGGGGACAGGGGTCGCCTGAAGCTTTCTTT.

The chain uses TRBV19 and TRBJ1-4; 11 bases are shared with TRBD1. V gave up 4 bases and J gave up 8 bases; unmatched junction bases: 6. Germline values: CDR1 LNHDA, CDR2 SQIVND (reference sequence). This CDR3 spans 15 amino acids. CDR3 region: CASSTWTGGAEKLFF. The CDR3 region has the DNA TGTGCCAGTAGTACTTGGACAGGGGGCGCGGAAAAACTGTTTTTT.

This clone was found once. V is TRBV6-5 and J is TRBJ1-2; the D gene is possibly TRBD1 (6 bases). Germline assignment: CDR1 MNHEY and CDR2 SVGAGI. Between the trimmed V and J ends, which lost 2 bases and 12 bases, there was a span of 16 bases. The CDR3 contains 13 residues. CDR3: CASSYGSGQLNTF. Here the CDR3 DNA reads TGTGCCAGCAGTTACGGTTCAGGACAGTTGAACACCTTC.

Details on this clone: This same CDR3 is encoded by further DNA sequences in the sample. The chain joins TRBV5-1 to TRBJ1-1, with 7 bases that match TRBD1. The CDR3 covers 14 residues. V was pared by 5 bases and J by 1 base, with 5 bases of the junction left unmatched. Germline lookup yields CDR1 SGHRS and CDR2 YFSETQ. The CDR3, as DNA: TGCGCCAGCAGACCCGGGACAGAGAACACTGAAGCTTTCTTT. It specifies CASRPGTENTEAFF.

The V and J genes are TRBV6-5 and TRBJ2-5, with 10 bases lining up with TRBD2. The CDR3 consists of 15 residues. The junction had 1 base not matched to a gene; V was cut back by 1 base and J by 2 bases. The germline V gene encodes CDR1 MNHEY and CDR2 SVGAGI. The CDR3 bases are TGTGCCAGCAGTTACTATAGCGGGGGGCAAGAGACCCAGTACTTC. Its translation is CASSYYSGGQETQYF.

The rearrangement joins TRBV28 to TRBJ2-7, with D possibly matching TRBD2 (6 bases). Trimming took off 5 bases at V and 0 bases at J, with 11 bases between the two ends. Germline assignment: CDR1 MDHEN and CDR2 SYDVKM. CDR3 size: 14 residues. The CDR3 coding sequence is TGTGCCAGCAGTGGGAGGTACAGCTCCTACGAGCAGTACTTC. The encoded protein is CASSGRYSSYEQYF.

The gene calls are TRBV5-4 and TRBJ1-1, with TRBD1 identical over 9 bases. CDR3 size: 15 residues. The germline V gene encodes CDR1 SGHNT and CDR2 YYREEE (reference sequence). The V segment lost 4 bases and the J segment 1 base; nucleotides outside the gene matches: 5. In DNA, the CDR3 is TGTGCCAGCAGCCTACCGGGACAGGGGAACACTGAAGCTTTCTTT. Protein sequence: CASSLPGQGNTEAFF. The whole variable domain, filled in from reference TRBV5-4 and TRBJ1-1, reads ETGVTQSPTHLIKTRGQQVTLRCSSQSGHNTVSWYQQALGQGPQFIFQYYREEENGRGNFPPRFSGLQFPNYSSELNVNALELDDSALYLCASSLPGQGNTEAFFGQGTRLTVV.

The rearrangement uses TRBV18 and TRBJ2-6; tentative D call: TRBD2 (6 bases). Trimming cost V 3 bases and J 0 bases, with 6 bases left between them. In germline, CDR1 is KGHSH, CDR2 LQKENI. The CDR3 length is 15 residues. CDR3 loop: CASSPTSSGANVLTF. The CDR3 DNA reads TGTGCCAGCTCACCGACTAGCTCTGGGGCCAACGTCCTGACTTTC.

The CDR3 here is CASSSVYEQYF. The CDR3 DNA follows: TGTGCCAGCAGTTCGGTCTACGAGCAGTACTTC. This chain links TRBV28 with TRBJ2-5; D is ambiguous. The DNA matches TRBJ2-7 better at its end, which makes the J call doubtful. Germline V gene lookup returns CDR1 MDHEN and CDR2 SYDVKM. The CDR3 length is 11 residues.

The chain combines TRBV28 with TRBJ2-2, with 13 bases identical to TRBD2. In germline, CDR1 is MDHEN, CDR2 SYDVKM. The junction had 4 bases not matched to a gene; V was cut back by 7 bases and J by 5 bases. The CDR3 is 15 residues long. The CDR3 nucleotides read TGTGCCAGCAACCAACTAGCGGGAGGGACCGGGGAGCTGTTTTTT. Translation gives CASNQLAGGTGELFF.

This clone was observed once. CDR3 protein: CATSRDPGVWSQYF. CDR3 bases: TGTGCCACCAGCAGAGATCCCGGGGTCTGGTCCCAGTATTTT. The V call is TRBV15, the J call TRBJ2-3, with D possibly matching TRBD2 (5 bases). CDR1 and CDR2 from the germline V gene are LNHNV and YYDKDF (reference sequence). V was clipped by 0 bases and J by 12 bases, with 16 bases between them. The CDR3 runs to 14 residues.

CDR3 protein: CASSLSLFSYEQYF. In nucleotides, the CDR3 is TGCGCCAGCAGCTTGTCGTTATTCTCCTACGAGCAGTACTTC. J is TRBJ2-7 and V is TRBV5-1, with no clear D. CDR1 and CDR2 (germline): SGHRS, YFSETQ. Trimming shortened V by 1 base and J by 0 bases, and 8 bases separated the two germline ends. This CDR3 has 14 amino acids. The variable domain in full, with the rest retrieved from reference TRBV5-1 and TRBJ2-7, is KAGVTQTPRYLIKTRGQQVTLSCSPISGHRSVSWYQQTPGQGLQFLFEYFSETQRNKGNFPGRFSGRQFSNSRSEMNVSTLELGDSALYLCASSLSLFSYEQYFGPGTRLTVT.

The V call is TRBV2, the J call TRBJ1-1, with TRBD1 identical over 7 bases. The CDR3 runs 14 residues. Germline CDR1 SNHLY, CDR2 FYNNEI. With 7 bases clipped from V and 6 bases from J, the junction kept 11 bases outside the gene matches. The CDR3 DNA sequence: TGTGCCAGCACTACGCGACAGGGTATGTCTGAAGCTTTCTTT. It translates to CASTTRQGMSEAFF.

There are a few counts of this clone. The J gene is TRBJ2-7, the V gene TRBV20-1; D unresolved. Germline V gene sequence: CDR1 DFQATT, CDR2 SNEGSKA (reference sequence). V lost 1 base and J 3 bases, leaving 4 bases between the germline ends. This CDR3 comprises 11 residues. The CDR3 region is CSARAGYEQYF. The CDR3 nucleotides read TGCAGTGCTAGAGCCGGCTACGAGCAGTACTTC.

This clone was seen once. V usage is TRBV5-5 and J usage is TRBJ1-5; D possibly corresponds to TRBD1 (5 bases). Trimming cost V 5 bases and J 6 bases, with 18 bases left between them. Germline values: CDR1 SGHKS, CDR2 YYEKEE (reference sequence). CDR3 length equals 15 residues. CDR3 in amino acids: CASRWGEQSGQPQHF. The DNA of the CDR3 is TGTGCCAGCAGATGGGGGGAACAATCGGGTCAGCCCCAGCATTTT.

J is TRBJ2-5 and V is TRBV19; 8 bases agree with TRBD2. This CDR3 comprises 13 residues. Losses at the gene ends were 6 bases for V and 5 bases for J; bases not matched to a gene: 5. Germline V lookup: CDR1 LNHDA, CDR2 SQIVND (reference sequence). CDR3 region: CASRAGAWETQYF. Here the CDR3 DNA reads TGTGCCAGTAGAGCGGGGGCCTGGGAGACCCAGTACTTC. The full variable domain, completed using reference TRBV19 and TRBJ2-5, is DGGITQSPKYLFRKEGQNVTLSCEQNLNHDAMYWYRQDPGQGLRLIYYSQIVNDFQKGDIAEGYSVSREKKESFPLTVTSAQKNPTAFYLCASRAGAWETQYFGPGTRLLVL.

This clone was recorded only once. The same CDR3 is also encoded by other DNA sequences in this sample. The chain links TRBV18 to TRBJ1-5, with 10 bases lining up with TRBD1. The CDR3 covers 14 residues. Germline values: CDR1 KGHSH, CDR2 LQKENI. V gave up 2 bases and J gave up 5 bases; unmatched junction bases: 0. CDR3 residues: CASSPGTGDQPQHF. CDR3 bases: TGTGCCAGCTCACCAGGGACAGGGGATCAGCCCCAGCATTTT.

The chain has TRBV2 and TRBJ2-7; no reliable D call. The germline gives CDR1 SNHLY, CDR2 FYNNEI. Deletions cut 0 bases from V and 6 bases from J, with 6 bases between. This CDR3 has 12 amino acids. CDR3 in amino acids: CASSEAGSEQYF. The CDR3 DNA is TGTGCCAGCAGTGAAGCGGGATCCGAGCAGTACTTC.

The CDR3, as DNA: TGTGCCAGCAGCCCGGGACTAGCGGGAGGGAAGGGACACACAGATACGCAGTATTTT. Amino acids: CASSPGLAGGKGHTDTQYF. This chain joins TRBV27 and TRBJ2-3; 16 nucleotides match TRBD2. The CDR3 has 19 amino acids. The V gene's germline CDR1 is MNHEY and CDR2 SMNVEV (reference sequence). V shed 6 bases and J 2 bases; nucleotides not matched to a gene: 11.

The genes are TRBV6-1 and TRBJ2-5; perhaps TRBD1 as D (6 bases). The V end was cut by 10 bases, the J end by 2 bases, with 11 bases between. The CDR3 is made up of 12 amino acids. The germline gives CDR1 MNHNS, CDR2 SASEGT. The CDR3 region is CAITGPQETQYF. CDR3 DNA: TGTGCCATTACAGGGCCACAAGAGACCCAGTACTTC.

The V call is TRBV12-5, the J call TRBJ1-1; a weak D match, TRBD1 (5 bases). The CDR3 contains 13 residues. V lost 0 bases and J lost 8, with 10 bases in between. Germline V CDR1 and CDR2: LGHNT, FRNRAP. The CDR3 DNA is TGTGCTAGTGGTTTGGTGGGGGGGAGCGAAGCTTTCTTT. Protein product: CASGLVGGSEAFF. Filled out from reference TRBV12-5 and TRBJ1-1, the complete variable domain reads DARVTQTPRHKVTEMGQEVTMRCQPILGHNTVFWYRQTMMQGLELLAYFRNRAPLDDSGMPKDRFSAEMPDATLATLKIQPSEPRDSAVYFCASGLVGGSEAFFGQGTRLTVV.